These T cell receptor beta chains were read from a single sample in a study of beta chain features in type 1 diabetes. Only in-frame clones appear in the TCRdb table, and some are missing; sequencing was by immunoSEQ multiplex PCR. The sample lists about 250,000 clones; roughly an eighth were seen once. Sequencing input: naive CD4+ T cells from blood. The source of these receptors is a woman between 40 and 55 years old in good health. Each CDR3 is given with its conserved first and last residue. D genes are given only for firm matches. Only some rows state a clone size, as once, few, many or a class for expanded clones.

d_call	j_call	v_call	clone_size	cdr3_aa	cdr3_nt
-	TRBJ2-3	TRBV6-6	few	CASTTQGVFTDTQYF	TGTGCCAGCACGACTCAAGGGGTCTTCACAGATACGCAGTATTTT
-	TRBJ1-5	TRBV5-7	few	CASSRTGSFTPQHF	TGTGCCAGCAGCCGCACGGGGTCCTTCACGCCCCAGCATTTT
-	TRBJ2-7	TRBV27	-	CASSRRAHYEQYF	TGTGCCAGCAGCCGGAGGGCGCACTACGAGCAGTACTTC
-	TRBJ1-3	TRBV4-2	few	CASSPLGAGSTSGNTIYF	TGTGCCAGCAGCCCCCTGGGGGCAGGGAGTACTTCTGGAAACACCATATATTTT
TRBD1	TRBJ1-5	TRBV6-1	few	CASSLGTGENQPQHF	TGTGCCAGCAGCCTGGGGACAGGGGAAAATCAGCCCCAGCATTTT
TRBD1	TRBJ2-2	TRBV28	-	CASRIDRVGTGELFF	TGTGCCAGCAGAATAGACAGGGTGGGCACCGGGGAGCTGTTTTTT
TRBD1	TRBJ2-7	TRBV27	-	CASRGQGVSEQYF	TGTGCCAGCCGGGGACAGGGGGTATCCGAGCAGTACTTC
-	TRBJ2-3	TRBV23-1	few	CASKGGQSTDTQYF	TGCGCCAGCAAGGGGGGACAGTCTACAGATACGCAGTATTTT
TRBD1	TRBJ2-3	TRBV18	few	CASSPQAGTGSTDTQYF	TGTGCCAGCTCACCACAGGCCGGGACAGGAAGCACAGATACGCAGTATTTT
TRBD1	TRBJ1-5	TRBV7-6	-	CASSLGQGAGQPQHF	TGTGCCAGCAGCTTAGGCCAGGGGGCGGGTCAGCCCCAGCATTTT
-	TRBJ1-1	TRBV19	few	CASSNPGGRSTEAFF	TGTGCCAGTAGTAATCCGGGGGGTAGGAGCACTGAAGCTTTCTTT
TRBD1	TRBJ2-7	TRBV25-1	few	CASSDRDRYEQYF	TGTGCCAGCAGTGACAGGGACAGGTACGAGCAGTACTTC
-	TRBJ1-1	TRBV5-4	-	CASSYDSNTEAFF	TGTGCCAGCAGTTATGACTCGAACACTGAAGCTTTCTTT
-	TRBJ1-2	TRBV7-9	-	CASSLGDRANYGYTF	TGTGCCAGCAGCTTAGGTGACAGAGCTAACTATGGCTACACCTTC